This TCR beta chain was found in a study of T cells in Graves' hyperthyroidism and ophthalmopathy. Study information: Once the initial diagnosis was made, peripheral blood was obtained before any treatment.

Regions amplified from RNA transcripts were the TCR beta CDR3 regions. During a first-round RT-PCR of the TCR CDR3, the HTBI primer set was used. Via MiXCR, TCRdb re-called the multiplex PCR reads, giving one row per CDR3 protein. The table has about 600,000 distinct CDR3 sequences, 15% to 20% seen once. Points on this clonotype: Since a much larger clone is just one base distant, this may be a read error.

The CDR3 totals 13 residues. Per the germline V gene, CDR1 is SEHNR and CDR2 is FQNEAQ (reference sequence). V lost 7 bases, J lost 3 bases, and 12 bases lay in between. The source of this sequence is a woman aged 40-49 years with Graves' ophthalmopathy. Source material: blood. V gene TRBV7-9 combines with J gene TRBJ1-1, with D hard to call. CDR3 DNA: TGTGCCAGCATCGGGATGGGCCACACTGAAGCTTTCTTT. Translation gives CASIGMGHTEAFF.